This T cell receptor (beta chain) was captured in a study of shared clonotypes between healthy human individuals. Looking at the study overall: Contributing individuals were a couple of females and three males aged 18 to 49.

V was trimmed by 8 bases and J by 8 bases, leaving 13 bases between them. Germline CDR1 reads SNHLY; CDR2 reads FYNNEI. The CDR3 runs to 12 residues. Generated by immunoSEQ multiplex PCR, the TCRdb table keeps only in-frame clones and is missing some. The sample contains nearly 600,000 clones, roughly 95% of which appear only once. Naive CD8 cells lacked CD45RO, underwent positive selection for CCR7 and left out terminally differentiated effector memory CD45RA+ cells. The specimen sequenced was naive CD8+ T cells sorted from blood. The gene calls are TRBV2 and TRBJ1-3; tentatively, D is TRBD1 (5 bases). This clonotype originated in a woman in her 30s in good health. The CDR3 nucleotides are TGTGCCAGCGTGGGCCAGGGAGACACCATATATTTT. It codes for CASVGQGDTIYF.